The 6 T cell receptor beta chains given below trace back to one sample, sequenced in a study of yellow fever vaccine responses in identical twins. TCRdb recomputed calls from the RT-PCR reads with MiXCR, one row per CDR3 protein. The sample consists of thousands of distinct CDR3 sequences, about 82% of them appearing once. This material consisted of T cells from blood (PBMCs), unsorted or a sorted subset (not recorded which), taken before or after yellow fever vaccination (not recorded which). The receptors originated from a woman between 18 and 29 years old who received the yellow fever vaccine.

This chain connects TRBV5-6 to TRBJ2-3; unclear D gene. Trimming cost V 1 base and J 2 bases, with 8 bases left between them. CDR3 length: 14 amino acids. Germline CDR1 reads SGHDT; CDR2 reads YYEEEE. CDR3 nucleotide sequence: TGTGCCAGCAGCTTGCACGGATTCACAGATACGCAGTATTTT. Translating gives CASSLHGFTDTQYF.

The rearrangement links TRBV24-1 to TRBJ1-5; a possible D gene is TRBD1 (5 bases). This CDR3 contains 17 residues. V lost 4 bases to trimming and J lost 1 base, with 16 bases between them. The V gene's germline CDR1 is KGHDR and CDR2 SFDVKD. CDR3: CATSEMRGSGSNQPQHF. The CDR3 nucleotides read TGTGCCACCAGTGAGATGCGGGGGTCTGGGAGCAATCAGCCCCAGCATTTT.

This clonotype was recorded once. The chain links TRBV4-1 to TRBJ2-3, with TRBD2 matching over 11 bases. CDR3 length: 16 amino acids. The V segment lost 3 bases and the J segment 0 bases; nucleotides outside the gene matches: 2. The germline CDR1 and CDR2 sequences are MGHRA and YSYEKL. The CDR3 is CASSHIAGGSTDTQYF. The CDR3 DNA reads as TGCGCCAGCAGCCACATAGCGGGGGGGAGCACAGATACGCAGTATTTT.

The J gene is TRBJ2-3, the V gene TRBV11-3, with D possibly being TRBD2 (6 bases). The germline gives CDR1 SGHNT, CDR2 YENEEA. This CDR3 contains 15 residues. Trimming pared 1 base from V and 0 bases from J, leaving 8 bases between. DNA of the CDR3: TGTGCCAGCAGCTTAGTAGCGGCTAGCACAGATACGCAGTATTTT. Translation gives CASSLVAASTDTQYF.

The chain combines TRBV5-1 with TRBJ1-6; a possible D gene is TRBD1 (5 bases). Trimming removed 2 bases at V and 7 bases at J, with 10 bases between. The CDR3 extends over 14 amino acids. Germline CDR1 is SGHRS and CDR2 is YFSETQ. The CDR3 spells CASSFSEGNSPLHF. In DNA, the CDR3 is TGCGCCAGCAGCTTTTCGGAGGGGAATTCACCCCTCCACTTT.

V and J are TRBV29-1 and TRBJ2-7, with 14 bases matching TRBD2. The germline gives CDR1 SQVTM, CDR2 ANQGSEA. The junction had 12 bases not matched to a gene; V was cut back by 4 bases and J by 4 bases. The CDR3 has 17 residues. CDR3 in DNA: TGCAGCGTTGGAGGGACTAGCGGGAGTCGTGGGAATTACGAGCAGTACTTC. As protein: CSVGGTSGSRGNYEQYF.